One sample yielded the 18 T cell receptor beta chains listed below, sequenced in a study of T cells expressing NK-cell markers (dated by TCRdb to about 2020). The receptor library was made with 5' RACE. Instrument used: Illumina HiSeq 2000. The reads underwent TCRdb reprocessing, giving one record for each CDR3 protein sequence and no DNA. The sample table includes 250,000 to 300,000 distinct CDR3 sequences. The ten largest make up about 0.39% of the sample. The sample was blood T cells: a sorted CD56 or NKG2C T cell subset, CD4+ or CD8+ T cells, or bulk PBMC T cells (not recorded which). Every receptor here comes from a man between 18 and 35 years old in good health. Donor details come from another sample of the same person, matched by shared clones.

The gene calls are TRBV19 and TRBJ2-7; TCRdb returns TRBD1, unconfirmable since there is no DNA. Germline values: CDR1 LNHDA, CDR2 SQIVND (reference sequence). The CDR3 covers 13 residues. The CDR3 sequence: CASRSGGSYEQYF.

The chain joins TRBV6-2 or TRBV6-3 to TRBJ2-3; TCRdb outputs TRBD2, but without DNA this stays unchecked. This CDR3 contains 14 residues. The V gene's germline CDR1 is MNHEY and CDR2 SVGEGT. CDR3 amino acids: CASSFEGTPDTQYF.

The CDR3 protein is CASRTAGGDNEQFF. The rearrangement links TRBV5-1 to TRBJ2-1; TCRdb gives TRBD2 as the D gene, but with no DNA this cannot be confirmed. CDR1 and CDR2 (germline): SGHRS, YFSETQ. The CDR3 has 14 residues.

The chain has TRBV29-1 and TRBJ2-3; lacking DNA, the TRBD2 call made by TCRdb goes unchecked. CDR3 length: 16 residues. The V gene's germline CDR1 is SQVTM and CDR2 ANQGSEA. The CDR3 region is CSVEKGTSGPTDTQYF.

The chain has TRBV6-5 and TRBJ1-3; TCRdb returns TRBD1, unconfirmable since there is no DNA. The CDR3 consists of 16 residues. Germline V gene lookup returns CDR1 MNHEY and CDR2 SVGAGI. CDR3 loop: CASSYFRQGAGNTIYF.

The chain carries TRBV7-9 and TRBJ2-4. Germline V CDR1 and CDR2: SEHNR, FQNEAQ (reference sequence). This CDR3 comprises 14 residues. The CDR3 here is CASSSQFPTDIQYF. Full variable domain (outside the CDR3, taken from reference TRBV7-9 and TRBJ2-4): DTGVSQNPRHKITKRGQNVTFRCDPISEHNRLYWYRQTLGQGPEFLTYFQNEAQLEKSRLLSDRFSAERPKGSFSTLEIQRTEQGDSAMYLCASSSQFPTDIQYFGAGTRLSVL.

The V gene is TRBV7-2, the J gene TRBJ1-2; TCRdb reports TRBD1, a call that lacks DNA to check it against. CDR1 is SGHTA and CDR2 is FQGNSA in the germline V gene. The CDR3 length is 15 residues. CDR3 protein: CASSFPTGGNYGYTF.

This chain links TRBV20-1 with TRBJ2-7; TCRdb names TRBD2, which stays unverified in the absence of DNA. Germline V lookup: CDR1 DFQATT, CDR2 SNEGSKA (reference sequence). The CDR3 has 13 amino acids. This CDR3 is CSASGTTTYEQYF.

The genes are TRBV6-5 and TRBJ1-5; TCRdb picks TRBD1, but there is no DNA to check that call. This CDR3 has 21 amino acids. CDR1 is MNHEY, CDR2 SVGAGI, per germline. The CDR3 spells CASSYPPQLPRWGVSTQPQHF.

The chain combines TRBV19 with TRBJ2-2; TCRdb calls TRBD1, which cannot be checked without DNA. Germline V gene lookup returns CDR1 LNHDA and CDR2 SQIVND (reference sequence). The CDR3 sequence is 17 residues long. This CDR3 is CASSIRIGTANTGELFF.

This rearrangement joins TRBV7-9 to TRBJ2-1; TCRdb returns TRBD1, unconfirmable since there is no DNA. The length of the CDR3 is 16 residues. Per germline, CDR1 SEHNR and CDR2 FQNEAQ (reference sequence). CDR3 residues: CASSRWGGQRYNEQFF.

The chain combines TRBV20-1 with TRBJ1-3; TCRdb's D call of TRBD1 is untestable without DNA. This CDR3 has 13 amino acids. Germline CDR1 reads DFQATT; CDR2 reads SNEGSKA (reference sequence). The CDR3 protein is CSAFMDSRNTIYF.

The V and J genes are TRBV28 and TRBJ2-2; the TRBD1 assignment by TCRdb is unverifiable without DNA. This CDR3 is built from 14 residues. Germline V lookup: CDR1 MDHEN, CDR2 SYDVKM. CDR3: CASKLQAKGGELFF.

The chain couples TRBV7-9 to TRBJ2-6; TCRdb lists TRBD1, though no DNA is available to test this call. The CDR3 has 15 residues. Germline V gene lookup returns CDR1 SEHNR and CDR2 FQNEAQ (reference sequence). The CDR3 region is CASSFRVSGANVLTF. Based on the CDR3 plus reference TRBV7-9 and TRBJ2-6, the full variable domain is DTGVSQNPRHKITKRGQNVTFRCDPISEHNRLYWYRQTLGQGPEFLTYFQNEAQLEKSRLLSDRFSAERPKGSFSTLEIQRTEQGDSAMYLCASSFRVSGANVLTFGAGSRLTVL.

The V and J genes are TRBV6-1 and TRBJ2-1; lacking DNA, the TRBD1 call made by TCRdb goes unchecked. This CDR3 spans 15 amino acids. Germline CDR1 is MNHNS and CDR2 is SASEGT. Here the CDR3 reads CASRSGQGAPNEQFF.

J is TRBJ1-1 and V is TRBV5-4. CDR1 SGHNT and CDR2 YYREEE come from the germline V gene (reference sequence). The CDR3 length is 15 residues. The chain's CDR3 is CASSLGRSERAEAFF.

The chain has TRBV7-2 and TRBJ2-1; the D call of TRBD2 rests on TCRdb alone, since no DNA is present to check it. The CDR3 totals 15 residues. CDR1 and CDR2 from the germline V gene are SGHTA and FQGNSA. The CDR3 region is CASSLWGLADNEQFF. Full variable domain (rest looked up from reference TRBV7-2 and TRBJ2-1): GAGVSQSPSNKVTEKGKDVELRCDPISGHTALYWYRQSLGQGLEFLIYFQGNSAPDKSGLPSDRFSAERTGGSVSTLTIQRTQQEDSAVYLCASSLWGLADNEQFFGPGTRLTVL.

V usage is TRBV10-3 and J usage is TRBJ2-1; TCRdb calls TRBD2, which cannot be checked without DNA. The CDR3 loop spans 15 amino acids. Germline loops: CDR1 ENHRY, CDR2 SYGVKD. The CDR3 loop reads CAISEVDSQSGEQFF.